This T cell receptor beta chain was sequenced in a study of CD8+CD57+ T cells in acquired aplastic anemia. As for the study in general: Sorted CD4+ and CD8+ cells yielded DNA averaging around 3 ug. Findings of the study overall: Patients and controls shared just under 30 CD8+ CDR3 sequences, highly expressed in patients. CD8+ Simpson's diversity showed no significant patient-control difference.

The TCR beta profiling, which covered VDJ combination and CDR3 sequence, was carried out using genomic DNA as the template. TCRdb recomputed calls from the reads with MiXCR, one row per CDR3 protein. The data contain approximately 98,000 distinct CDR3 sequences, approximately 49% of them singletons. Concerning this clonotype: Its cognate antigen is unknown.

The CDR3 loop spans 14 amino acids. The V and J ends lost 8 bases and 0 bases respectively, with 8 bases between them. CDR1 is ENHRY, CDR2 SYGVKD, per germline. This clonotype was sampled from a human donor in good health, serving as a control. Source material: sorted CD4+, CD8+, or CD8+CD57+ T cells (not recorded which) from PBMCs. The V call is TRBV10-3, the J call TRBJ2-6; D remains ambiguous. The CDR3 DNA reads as TGTGCCATCCAGGAAACCTCTGGGGCCAACGTCCTGACTTTC. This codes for CAIQETSGANVLTF.